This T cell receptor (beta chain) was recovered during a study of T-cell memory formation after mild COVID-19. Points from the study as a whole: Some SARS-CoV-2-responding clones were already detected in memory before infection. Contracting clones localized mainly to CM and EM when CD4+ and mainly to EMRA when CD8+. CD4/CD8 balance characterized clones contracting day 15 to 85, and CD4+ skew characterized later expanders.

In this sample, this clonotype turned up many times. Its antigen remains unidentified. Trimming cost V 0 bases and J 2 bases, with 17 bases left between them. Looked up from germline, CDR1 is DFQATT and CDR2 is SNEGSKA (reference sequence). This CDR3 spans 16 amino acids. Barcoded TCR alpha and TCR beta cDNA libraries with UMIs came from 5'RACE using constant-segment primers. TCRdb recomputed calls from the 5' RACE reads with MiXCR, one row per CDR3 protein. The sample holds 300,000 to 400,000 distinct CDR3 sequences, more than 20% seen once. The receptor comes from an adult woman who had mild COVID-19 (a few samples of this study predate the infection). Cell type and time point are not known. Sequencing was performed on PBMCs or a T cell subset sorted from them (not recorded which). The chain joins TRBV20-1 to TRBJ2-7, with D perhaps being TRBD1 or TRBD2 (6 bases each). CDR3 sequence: CSARDGGGTEAYEQYF. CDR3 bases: TGCAGTGCTAGAGATGGGGGCGGGACGGAGGCCTACGAGCAGTACTTC.